This entry is about one T cell receptor (beta chain). Its antigen remains unidentified. The data originate from a study of monozygotic twins with inflammatory bowel disease. CDR1 is MNHEY and CDR2 is SMNVEV in the germline V gene (reference sequence). The CDR3 runs 15 residues. Starting material for each TCR library was around 3,600 ng of total RNA. TCRdb reprocessed the 5' RACE reads and stores each CDR3 protein as one record, lacking DNA. Its listing shows around 380,000 distinct CDR3 sequences. Study-level findings and limits: Clonotype overlap with others was lower in IBD patients than in healthy twins, a difference that was greatest with disease activity.

The clonotype comes from a human donor with ulcerative colitis or Crohn's disease, or a healthy co-twin of an affected twin (not recorded which). The specimen sequenced was blood. This rearrangement joins TRBV27 to TRBJ1-5; TCRdb indicates TRBD1, and absent DNA this call remains unverified. The CDR3 sequence is CASSPGQGVNQPQHF.